Listed below are T cell receptor beta chains from one sample, sequenced in a study of T cells in Graves' hyperthyroidism and ophthalmopathy. TCRdb re-derived calls from the multiplex PCR reads in MiXCR, one entry per CDR3 protein. Of under 550,000 distinct CDR3 sequences in the sample, approximately 20% were seen once. Sample: blood. Receptors were obtained from a man between 35 and 55 years old with Graves' ophthalmopathy. CDR3s include the opening cysteine and the closing phenylalanine or tryptophan. Fields, in order: clone size, V gene, J gene, D gene, CDR3 DNA, CDR3 protein. D genes are given only for firm matches. A clone size is listed for some rows: how often the clone was seen (once, few, many), or a class if it is expanded.

size: .
V: TRBV5-8
J: TRBJ1-5
D: .
DNA: TGTGCCAGCAGCGGGGGCATACTCCAGCCCCAGCATTTT
CDR3: CASSGGILQPQHF

size: few
V: TRBV30
J: TRBJ2-1
D: .
DNA: TGTGCCTCTCTGCCGGTAAACAATGAGCAGTTCTTC
CDR3: CASLPVNNEQFF

size: .
V: TRBV7-9
J: TRBJ2-2
D: .
DNA: TGTGCCAGCAGCCGAGGGGGTTCAGCCGGGGAGCTGTTTTTT
CDR3: CASSRGGSAGELFF

size: .
V: TRBV5-1
J: TRBJ2-5
D: .
DNA: TGCGCCAGCAGCTTAATGGGCAAAGAGACCCAGTACTTC
CDR3: CASSLMGKETQYF

size: .
V: TRBV10-2
J: TRBJ2-3
D: .
DNA: TGCGCCAGCACCCCTGATAGGGGGGGGGCTAAAGATACGCAGTATTTT
CDR3: CASTPDRGGAKDTQYF

size: .
V: TRBV28
J: TRBJ2-5
D: TRBD2
DNA: TGTGCCAGCAGCCAGCGGGAACAAGAGACCCAGTACTTC
CDR3: CASSQREQETQYF

size: many
V: TRBV28
J: TRBJ2-1
D: .
DNA: TGTGCCAGCACGTTACACCCTGCCTACAATGAGCAGTTCTTC
CDR3: CASTLHPAYNEQFF

size: many
V: TRBV12-3/TRBV12-4
J: TRBJ2-7
D: .
DNA: TGTGCCAGCAGTTCGGGGGAGCCCGCCGAGCAGTACTTC
CDR3: CASSSGEPAEQYF

size: .
V: TRBV5-1
J: TRBJ2-7
D: .
DNA: TGCGCCAGCTGGGACCCCGACTTTTCCCGCGAGCAGTACTTC
CDR3: CASWDPDFSREQYF

size: many
V: TRBV5-1
J: TRBJ1-5
D: .
DNA: TGCGCCAGCAGCTTGGATGGGCTTAGCAATCAGCCCCAGCATTTT
CDR3: CASSLDGLSNQPQHF

size: many
V: TRBV30
J: TRBJ1-2
D: .
DNA: TGTGCCTGGAGTCCTCAGGGGAGTGGCTACACCTTC
CDR3: CAWSPQGSGYTF

size: .
V: TRBV6-5
J: TRBJ1-1
D: .
DNA: TGTGCCAGCAGTTACTCAGCCAGGGTTGCCACTGAAGCTTTCTTT
CDR3: CASSYSARVATEAFF

size: few
V: TRBV5-1
J: TRBJ2-5
D: TRBD2
DNA: TGCGCCAGCACTCCGGGACTAGAAGATGAGACCCAGTACTTC
CDR3: CASTPGLEDETQYF

size: many
V: TRBV2
J: TRBJ1-6
D: .
DNA: TGTGCCAGCACAGAGGAGGCAGGGGTAACCTATAATTCACCCCTCCACTTT
CDR3: CASTEEAGVTYNSPLHF

size: .
V: TRBV7-3
J: TRBJ2-5
D: TRBD2
DNA: TGTGCCAGCAGCTTAGCTAGCGGGTTCCAAGAGACCCAGTACTTC
CDR3: CASSLASGFQETQYF

size: few
V: TRBV5-5
J: TRBJ2-5
D: TRBD2
DNA: TGTGCCAGCAGCTTGAGGTTGGCTAGCGGCCAAGAGACCCAGTACTTC
CDR3: CASSLRLASGQETQYF

size: .
V: TRBV4-3
J: TRBJ1-5
D: TRBD1
DNA: TGCGCCAGCAGCCAAGAAAGAGGGGGCCTTAGCAATCAGCCCCAGCATTTT
CDR3: CASSQERGGLSNQPQHF

size: few
V: TRBV29-1
J: TRBJ2-2
D: .
DNA: TGCAGCGGCACCACAAGCGGGCCGAACACCGGGGAGCTGTTTTTT
CDR3: CSGTTSGPNTGELFF

size: .
V: TRBV6-9
J: TRBJ2-1
D: TRBD2
DNA: TGTGCCAGCAGTTACGGGGGGGCCAATGACAATGAGCAGTTCTTC
CDR3: CASSYGGANDNEQFF

size: few
V: TRBV5-5
J: TRBJ2-1
D: TRBD2
DNA: TGTGCCAGCAGCTCCCCCGGGACTAGGAACCATGAGCAGTTCTTC
CDR3: CASSSPGTRNHEQFF

size: .
V: TRBV15
J: TRBJ1-6
D: TRBD1
DNA: TGTGCCACCAGCATAGGGACAGGGTTGAATTCACCCCTCCACTTT
CDR3: CATSIGTGLNSPLHF

size: .
V: TRBV9
J: TRBJ1-2
D: .
DNA: TGTGCCAGCAGTATGGGACAATCGGGGTATGGCTACACCTTC
CDR3: CASSMGQSGYGYTF

size: many
V: TRBV2
J: TRBJ2-7
D: TRBD1
DNA: TGTGCCAGCAGGCCCGGACAGGACGCCTACGAGCAGTACTTC
CDR3: CASRPGQDAYEQYF

size: many
V: TRBV24-1
J: TRBJ2-1
D: TRBD1
DNA: TGTGCCACCAGTGACTCTGGTGCCCCACCCGGGACAGGGGACAAGTTCTTC
CDR3: CATSDSGAPPGTGDKFF

size: many
V: TRBV5-6
J: TRBJ2-3
D: .
DNA: TGTGCCAGCAGCGGGCTCGGGACACGGGATCTTGGCGATACGCAGTATTTT
CDR3: CASSGLGTRDLGDTQYF

size: few
V: TRBV6-2/TRBV6-3
J: TRBJ2-1
D: .
DNA: TGTGCCAGCAGTTACTCCGGCGGACTACCAAACAATGAGCAGTTCTTC
CDR3: CASSYSGGLPNNEQFF

size: .
V: TRBV3-1
J: TRBJ2-3
D: TRBD2
DNA: TGTGCCAGCCAAAGACTAGCGGGCACAGATACGCAGTATTTT
CDR3: CASQRLAGTDTQYF

size: .
V: TRBV3-1
J: TRBJ2-7
D: TRBD1
DNA: TGTGCCTGCAGCCAAGTTTCAGGGGGCGTCTACGAGCAGTACTTC
CDR3: CACSQVSGGVYEQYF

size: many
V: TRBV18
J: TRBJ2-5
D: TRBD1
DNA: TGTGCCAGCTCACCTCCGGGACAGGGACGAGAGACCCAGTACTTC
CDR3: CASSPPGQGRETQYF

size: .
V: TRBV7-2
J: TRBJ2-7
D: TRBD2
DNA: TGTGCCAGCAGCGTGACTAGCGGGACCACGGGCGGGCAGTACTTC
CDR3: CASSVTSGTTGGQYF

size: few
V: TRBV6-2/TRBV6-3
J: TRBJ2-1
D: .
DNA: TGTGCCACGTTAAGGGACCTCGGCTCCTACAATGAGCAGTTCTTC
CDR3: CATLRDLGSYNEQFF

size: many
V: TRBV7-9
J: TRBJ2-2
D: .
DNA: TGTGCCAGCAGCCAGGGGCTCGGGTTCACCGGGGAGCTGTTTTTT
CDR3: CASSQGLGFTGELFF

size: many
V: TRBV20-1
J: TRBJ1-1
D: .
DNA: TGCAGTGCGCCCGACATGAGCGGGACTGAAGCTTTCTTT
CDR3: CSAPDMSGTEAFF

size: .
V: TRBV7-9
J: TRBJ2-7
D: .
DNA: TGTGCCAGCAGCTTGGGACTCTCTGCCTACGAGCAGTACTTC
CDR3: CASSLGLSAYEQYF

size: .
V: TRBV6-9
J: TRBJ1-1
D: .
DNA: TGTGCCAGCAGTTCCCGACTTCTCGCGGCTGAAGCTCTCTTT
CDR3: CASSSRLLAAEALF

size: few
V: TRBV7-7
J: TRBJ2-5
D: TRBD2
DNA: TGTGCTAGCAGCTTAGGAGGGACTACCCAAGAGACCCAGTACTTC
CDR3: CASSLGGTTQETQYF

size: few
V: TRBV3-1
J: TRBJ2-7
D: .
DNA: TGTGCCAGCAGCCAAGATGGGCTTTGGGAGCAGTACTTC
CDR3: CASSQDGLWEQYF

size: few
V: TRBV2
J: TRBJ2-1
D: .
DNA: TGTGCCAGCAGTGAAACTAGCACCTACAATGAGCAGTTCTTC
CDR3: CASSETSTYNEQFF

size: many
V: TRBV11-2
J: TRBJ2-2
D: TRBD1
DNA: TGTGCCAGCAGCCGGGACAGGGTCACCGGGGAGCTGTTTTTT
CDR3: CASSRDRVTGELFF

size: few
V: TRBV9
J: TRBJ2-3
D: TRBD2
DNA: TGTGCCAGCAGTGCCGGGACTAAGCCCCCGCAGGGTACGCAGTATTTT
CDR3: CASSAGTKPPQGTQYF

size: .
V: TRBV27
J: TRBJ1-5
D: .
DNA: TGTGCCAGCAGTTTATTCTCCCGGGGAAAAAGGGAGCCCCAGCATTTT
CDR3: CASSLFSRGKREPQHF

size: few
V: TRBV7-2
J: TRBJ2-7
D: .
DNA: TGTGCCAGCAGCTTATACGCCAGCGGGCCTACGATCGAGCAGTACTTC
CDR3: CASSLYASGPTIEQYF

size: few
V: TRBV6-2/TRBV6-3
J: TRBJ2-5
D: TRBD2
DNA: TGTGCCAGCAGTTACTCGAGGGCTAGCGGGGAAGAGACCCAGTACTTC
CDR3: CASSYSRASGEETQYF

size: .
V: TRBV28
J: TRBJ2-5
D: .
DNA: TGTGCCAGCAGTTTGCGGTATACAGGACGAGAGACCCAGTACTTC
CDR3: CASSLRYTGRETQYF

size: few
V: TRBV12-3/TRBV12-4
J: TRBJ1-1
D: .
DNA: TGTGCCAGCAGTCTTCTTCGATCCGTGGCTTTCTTT
CDR3: CASSLLRSVAFF

size: many
V: TRBV20-1
J: TRBJ2-3
D: .
DNA: TGCAGTGCTCCAGGTTTCGCAGATACGCAGTATTTT
CDR3: CSAPGFADTQYF

size: .
V: TRBV29-1
J: TRBJ1-2
D: .
DNA: TGCAGCGTTGAAAGGGACCCTGCGTATGGCTACACCTTC
CDR3: CSVERDPAYGYTF

size: many
V: TRBV20-1
J: TRBJ2-2
D: .
DNA: TGCAGTGCATACCGGGGGAACGGGGAGCTGTTTTTT
CDR3: CSAYRGNGELFF

size: few
V: TRBV5-6
J: TRBJ1-1
D: .
DNA: TGTGCCAGCAGCTCACGGGGGGTTGGGAACACTGAAGCTTTCTTT
CDR3: CASSSRGVGNTEAFF

size: .
V: TRBV27
J: TRBJ2-2
D: .
DNA: TGTGCCAGCAACAATCGGGGTCGGGGAATAGGTGGGAACACCGGGGAGCTGTTTTTT
CDR3: CASNNRGRGIGGNTGELFF

size: .
V: TRBV28
J: TRBJ2-7
D: TRBD2
DNA: TGTGCCAGCAGTGCCTCGGGACTAGCGGGCTACGAGCAGTACTTC
CDR3: CASSASGLAGYEQYF

size: .
V: TRBV12-3/TRBV12-4
J: TRBJ2-1
D: TRBD2
DNA: TGTGCCACCAAGTTAGCGGGAGCCCCCTACAATGAGCAGTTCTTC
CDR3: CATKLAGAPYNEQFF

size: many
V: TRBV27
J: TRBJ2-7
D: TRBD2
DNA: TGTGCCAGCAGTCAGGGACGGGACTACAAGCAGTACTTC
CDR3: CASSQGRDYKQYF

size: .
V: TRBV7-9
J: TRBJ2-7
D: .
DNA: TGTGCCAGCAGCCCAGGCCCTAGCGCCTACGAGCAGTACTTC
CDR3: CASSPGPSAYEQYF

size: .
V: TRBV11-2
J: TRBJ1-3
D: .
DNA: TGTGCCAGCAGCTTAGGGGGTATGACCGGAAACACCATATATTTT
CDR3: CASSLGGMTGNTIYF

size: .
V: TRBV6-2/TRBV6-3
J: TRBJ2-1
D: .
DNA: TGTGTCAGCAGTGGAGGGCGGGCGTCCTACAATGAGCAGTTCTTC
CDR3: CVSSGGRASYNEQFF

size: .
V: TRBV12-3/TRBV12-4
J: TRBJ1-1
D: .
DNA: TGTGCCAGCGGGGGCGCGGGTACTGAAGCTTTCTTT
CDR3: CASGGAGTEAFF

size: many
V: TRBV6-2/TRBV6-3
J: TRBJ2-2
D: .
DNA: TGTGCCAGCAGTTACTCGAAATCAACCCCCAACACCGGGGAGCTGTTTTTT
CDR3: CASSYSKSTPNTGELFF